The 20 T cell receptor beta chains given below trace back to one sample, sequenced in a study of cytotoxic CD8 clonotypes in ibrutinib-treated CLL. The table came from immunoSEQ multiplex PCR; TCRdb's copy has only in-frame clones and leaves some out. Altogether about 85,000 clones are present, 70% to 80% being singletons, with the ten largest covering roughly 4.8%. Source: PBMCs, taken after 12 months of ibrutinib treatment. The receptors here all came from a human donor with chronic lymphocytic leukemia.

This clone has just a few counts. The V gene is TRBV7-9, the J gene TRBJ2-7; 9 bases line up with TRBD1. This CDR3 spans 16 amino acids. Per the germline V gene, CDR1 is SEHNR and CDR2 is FQNEAQ (reference sequence). V lost 1 base to trimming and J lost 6 bases; unmatched junction nucleotides: 10. The CDR3 bases are TGTGCCAGCAGCTTAGTACGGGGACAGGGAAACGTCGAGCAGTACTTC. This translates into CASSLVRGQGNVEQYF. The variable domain in full, with the rest retrieved from reference TRBV7-9 and TRBJ2-7, is DTGVSQNPRHKITKRGQNVTFRCDPISEHNRLYWYRQTLGQGPEFLTYFQNEAQLEKSRLLSDRFSAERPKGSFSTLEIQRTEQGDSAMYLCASSLVRGQGNVEQYFGPGTRLTVT.

CDR3 loop: CASSLMGLRATIYF. CDR3 bases: TGTGCCAGCAGCTTAATGGGACTCCGAGCCACCATATATTTT. The chain links TRBV11-2 to TRBJ1-3; weak D call: TRBD1 (5 bases). V shed 2 bases and J shed 9 bases, with 14 bases lying between them. The CDR3 is made up of 14 amino acids. Looked up from germline, CDR1 is SGHAT and CDR2 is FQNNGV.

The genes are TRBV6-9 and TRBJ1-1; no clear D gene. Trimming removed 3 bases from V and 6 bases from J, with 11 bases in between. The CDR3 is made up of 13 amino acids. The germline gives CDR1 MNHGY, CDR2 SVAAGI. The CDR3 nucleotides read TGTGCCAGCAGTTACTCGAGGCAGTCTGAAGCTTTCTTT. Protein sequence: CASSYSRQSEAFF.

V and J are TRBV5-1 and TRBJ1-2, with unresolved D. The CDR3 runs to 13 residues. Per the germline V gene, CDR1 is SGHRS and CDR2 is YFSETQ. The V gene lost 4 bases and the J gene lost 2 bases, with 9 bases spanning the gap. CDR3 nucleotides: TGCGCCAGCAGCCTCGACGGAAACTATGGCTACACCTTC. Amino acids: CASSLDGNYGYTF. Full variable domain (rest looked up from reference TRBV5-1 and TRBJ1-2): KAGVTQTPRYLIKTRGQQVTLSCSPISGHRSVSWYQQTPGQGLQFLFEYFSETQRNKGNFPGRFSGRQFSNSRSEMNVSTLELGDSALYLCASSLDGNYGYTFGSGTRLTVV.

This chain connects TRBV18 to TRBJ2-3; the D call may be TRBD1 or TRBD2 (6 bases each). This CDR3 spans 13 amino acids. V was clipped by 3 bases and J by 4 bases, with 8 bases between them. Germline CDR1 reads KGHSH; CDR2 reads LQKENI. Here the CDR3 DNA reads TGTGCCAGCTCACCCGGGGGCCCAGATACGCAGTATTTT. This translates into CASSPGGPDTQYF. The complete variable domain, with remaining parts taken from reference TRBV18 and TRBJ2-3, reads NAGVMQNPRHLVRRRGQEARLRCSPMKGHSHVYWYRQLPEEGLKFMVYLQKENIIDESGMPKERFSAEFPKEGPSILRIQQVVRGDSAAYFCASSPGGPDTQYFGPGTRLTVL.

A few counts support this clone. This rearrangement joins TRBV6-1 to TRBJ1-1; D uncertain. From germline, CDR1 is MNHNS and CDR2 SASEGT. V dropped 0 bases and J dropped 4 bases, with 15 bases sitting between them. The CDR3 length is 16 residues. The CDR3 region has the DNA TGTGCCAGCAGTGAAGCGCTAAAGGTCCGGCTCACTGAAGCTTTCTTT. This sequence encodes CASSEALKVRLTEAFF.

This clone was recorded only once. The gene calls are TRBV19 and TRBJ2-7; a possible D gene is TRBD1 (6 bases). The CDR3 is 15 residues long. Trimming shortened V by 7 bases and J by 4 bases, and 20 bases separated the two germline ends. Germline-derived CDR1 and CDR2 are LNHDA and SQIVND (reference sequence). CDR3 residues: CASTPPADRTYEQYF. Written as DNA, the CDR3 is TGTGCCAGTACCCCCCCCGCGGACAGAACATACGAGCAGTACTTC.

The chain combines TRBV4-1 with TRBJ1-4; D may be TRBD1 (5 bases). Germline CDR1 is MGHRA and CDR2 is YSYEKL. V was shortened by 1 base and J by 3 bases, with 9 bases between the two germline ends. The CDR3 covers 15 residues. DNA for the CDR3: TGCGCCAGCAGCCAAGGGGAGGGGTCTAATGAAAAACTGTTTTTT. Protein: CASSQGEGSNEKLFF.

V gene TRBV4-3 combines with J gene TRBJ1-5, with a possible D match to TRBD1 (6 bases). This CDR3 has 15 amino acids. CDR1 is LGHNA and CDR2 is YSLEER in the germline V gene. Trimming removed 2 bases from V and 2 bases from J, with 10 bases in between. DNA of the CDR3: TGCGCCAGCAGCCAACATCCAGGGGGCAATCAGCCCCAGCATTTT. Translated, it gives CASSQHPGGNQPQHF.

A single count supports this clone. The chain employs TRBV18 and TRBJ2-2; D is ambiguous. From germline, CDR1 is KGHSH and CDR2 LQKENI. The CDR3 spans 16 residues. V lost 2 bases, J lost 0 bases, and 10 bases lay in between. CDR3 protein: CASSPRSAPNTGELFF. CDR3 bases: TGTGCCAGCTCACCAAGGTCCGCCCCGAACACCGGGGAGCTGTTTTTT. Filled out from reference TRBV18 and TRBJ2-2, the complete variable domain reads NAGVMQNPRHLVRRRGQEARLRCSPMKGHSHVYWYRQLPEEGLKFMVYLQKENIIDESGMPKERFSAEFPKEGPSILRIQQVVRGDSAAYFCASSPRSAPNTGELFFGEGSRLTVL.

This clone came up a few times. The chain joins TRBV14 to TRBJ2-7, with 7 bases matching TRBD1. V lost 4 bases, J lost 6 bases, and 6 bases stayed unmatched. This CDR3 has 13 residues. CDR1 is SGHDN and CDR2 is FVKESK in the germline V gene. CDR3 in amino acids: CASSPNRGGEQYF. The CDR3 bases are TGTGCCAGCAGCCCCAACAGGGGCGGCGAGCAGTACTTC.

The chain joins TRBV27 to TRBJ2-3; a possible D gene is TRBD1 (5 bases). This CDR3 is 14 amino acids long. Germline assignment: CDR1 MNHEY and CDR2 SMNVEV (reference sequence). V was shortened by 3 bases and J by 3 bases, with 10 bases between the two germline ends. The CDR3 loop is CASSFGAGTDTQYF. The CDR3 nucleotides read TGTGCCAGCAGTTTTGGGGCAGGGACAGATACGCAGTATTTT.

The J gene is TRBJ1-1, the V gene TRBV7-9; TRBD1 is a possible D gene (5 bases). Trimming removed 8 bases at V and 4 bases at J, with 23 bases between. Germline V gene sequence: CDR1 SEHNR, CDR2 FQNEAQ (reference sequence). The CDR3 is made up of 16 amino acids. CDR3 in amino acids: CASASWGRPPGTEAFF. CDR3 DNA sequence: TGTGCCAGCGCTTCCTGGGGCAGGCCCCCGGGCACTGAAGCTTTCTTT.

The CDR3 nucleotides read TGTGCCAGCAGCTTAGGGAACAGGGGGTATGATGAAAAACTGTTTTTT. This gives the protein CASSLGNRGYDEKLFF. The J gene is TRBJ1-4, the V gene TRBV11-2; 8 positions agree with TRBD1. From germline, CDR1 is SGHAT and CDR2 FQNNGV. This CDR3 has 16 amino acids. V trimming: 1 base; J trimming: 6 bases; junction bases outside the gene matches: 7.

The genes are TRBV10-3 and TRBJ2-1, with D hard to call. V lost 8 bases and J lost 7, with 18 bases in between. CDR3 size: 14 residues. Germline loops: CDR1 ENHRY, CDR2 SYGVKD. CDR3 in amino acids: CAIGVRVNPNEQFF. The DNA of the CDR3 is TGTGCCATCGGGGTAAGGGTTAATCCGAATGAGCAGTTCTTC.

The rearrangement joins TRBV2 to TRBJ2-7, with 10 nucleotides matching TRBD1. Germline CDR1 and CDR2: SNHLY and FYNNEI. The CDR3 sequence is 12 residues long. Unmatched junction bases numbered 3, after V lost 8 bases and J lost 5 bases. The CDR3 DNA sequence: TGTGCCAGCGGAGGACAGGGGGACGAGCAGTACTTC. Its protein product is CASGGQGDEQYF.

This clone has just one count. The chain couples TRBV9 to TRBJ1-4; D is perhaps TRBD1 (5 bases). V gave up 10 bases and J gave up 10 bases, with 26 bases separating them. Per germline, CDR1 SGDLS and CDR2 YYNGEE. This CDR3 region has 15 residues. Here the CDR3 DNA reads TGTGCCCCGTTAAGAGGACATCGGGATAGTGGAAAACTGTTTTTT. This translates into CAPLRGHRDSGKLFF.

This clone occurred once. The CDR3 bases are TGTGCCAGCAGCCTAGCGGGGGGTGGGGAGACCCAGTACTTC. As protein: CASSLAGGGETQYF. V is TRBV28 and J is TRBJ2-5; 11 bases line up with TRBD2. V was clipped by 6 bases and J by 5 bases; unmatched bases: 5. This CDR3 spans 14 amino acids. Germline assignment: CDR1 MDHEN and CDR2 SYDVKM.

This sequence joins TRBV5-1 and TRBJ1-1, with TRBD1 as a possible D gene (5 bases). V was pared by 7 bases and J by 1 base, with 11 bases between. The germline V gene has CDR1 SGHRS and CDR2 YFSETQ. There are 13 residues in the CDR3. The CDR3 here is CASGGSSNTEAFF. The CDR3 region has the DNA TGCGCCAGCGGGGGATCTTCGAACACTGAAGCTTTCTTT.

CDR3 DNA sequence: TGTGCCAGCTCACCTTCCGGGACCCACAGGGGGTACGAGCAGTACTTC. Encoded protein: CASSPSGTHRGYEQYF. The chain couples TRBV18 to TRBJ2-7; 8 bases are a match to TRBD1. With V trimmed by 3 bases and J by 4 bases, 11 bases remained unmatched. The CDR3 is 16 residues long. Per the germline V gene, CDR1 is KGHSH and CDR2 is LQKENI.